The sequence of this TCR beta chain was determined in a study of identifying expanded T cells in peripheral blood. Whole-study findings and limits: Roughly two-week clone count variance significantly increased as total template count grew. Technical replicates showed about 1.2 changed clones; approximately 2 weeks about 16; four weeks 19.

On this clone: Its matching antigen is unknown.

Sequencing used immunoSEQ multiplex PCR; TCRdb keeps in-frame clones, though not all of them. The table shows approximately 100,000 clones, with approximately 90% occurring only once. Per germline, CDR1 SGHTA and CDR2 FQGTGA. This CDR3 spans 15 amino acids. Trimming stripped 8 bases from V and 0 bases from J, with 13 bases between. Healthy donors had no documented immune events, such as infections, while sampled. The source material was blood. The chain links TRBV7-3 to TRBJ2-2, with D possibly TRBD1 on 6 matching bases. This TCR came from a person between 18 and 70 years old in good health. The CDR3, as DNA: TGTGCCAGCTCCCCAGGACAGCCGAACACCGGGGAGCTGTTTTTT. It encodes CASSPGQPNTGELFF.